The clone carrying this TCR beta chain was counted only a few times. Its target is not known. The sample originates from a study of T cells in Graves' hyperthyroidism and ophthalmopathy. Study observations and caveats: Blood also held most thyroid clonotypes expanded beyond 0.001. Ophthalmopathy, which appeared later, was predicted by the model a median around 6.9 months before onset.

RNA transcripts served as the template for amplifying TCR beta CDR3 regions. In the first-round RT-PCR of the TCR CDR3, the HTBI primer set was used. TCRdb re-analysed the multiplex PCR reads in MiXCR, keeping a single row per CDR3 protein. The data hold 300,000 to 450,000 distinct CDR3 sequences, with roughly 13% observed a single time. The V and J ends lost 2 bases and 4 bases, in that order; junction bases with no gene match: 9. The CDR3 loop spans 16 amino acids. Germline CDR1 and CDR2: MNHEY and SVGAGI. Diagnoses rested on clinical symptoms, serum thyroxine and TRAb, thyroid ultrasound and orbital computed tomography. Using roughly 9.4 ml of fresh peripheral blood, PBMCs were prepared.

Source material: blood. The chain carries TRBV6-5 and TRBJ2-5, with 8 bases fitting TRBD2. This TCR was sampled from a young man with Graves' hyperthyroidism that later progressed to Graves' ophthalmopathy. CDR3 amino acids: CASSYPGGGARETQYF. The CDR3 bases are TGTGCCAGCAGTTACCCGGGGGGGGGGGCTCGAGAGACCCAGTACTTC.